These T cell receptor beta chains were read from a single sample in a study of tumor-infiltrating lymphocytes in primary liver carcinoma. MiXCR was run by TCRdb on the multiplex PCR reads, yielding one entry per CDR3 protein. The repertoire holds 300,000 to 400,000 distinct CDR3 sequences, with about two thirds as singletons. Sample: peripheral blood. The source of these receptors is a man between 40 and 49 years old with primary liver carcinoma and hepatitis B virus infection. Each CDR3 is given with its conserved first and last residue. The order of the fields is V gene, J gene, D gene, clone size, CDR3 DNA, CDR3 protein. D genes are given only for firm matches. Part of the rows lack a size; the others show once, few, many or a class for expanded clones.

>TRBV12-3/TRBV12-4|TRBJ2-7|TRBD2|few
TGTGCCAGCAGCCCCGGGACTAGCGGGAGGGGAAGCTCCTACGAGCAGTACTTC
CASSPGTSGRGSSYEQYF
>TRBV6-5|TRBJ2-7|TRBD2|.
TGTGCCAGCAGTACTAGCGGGAGCACCCACGAGCAGTACTTC
CASSTSGSTHEQYF
>TRBV6-5|TRBJ2-5|.|.
TGTGTCAGCAGTCGAACCGGACTAACGGGTAAAGAGACCCAGTACTTC
CVSSRTGLTGKETQYF
>TRBV6-1|TRBJ2-7|.|many
TGTGCCAGCAGGGGGGGGCACAGTTTCTACGAGCAGTACTTC
CASRGGHSFYEQYF
>TRBV7-8|TRBJ2-7|.|.
TGTGCCAGCAACTTACATCCAACACCCTACGAGCAGTACTTC
CASNLHPTPYEQYF
>TRBV6-6|TRBJ1-2|TRBD1|many
TGTGCCAGCAGCTACTCGGGACAGGGCGACTATGGCTACACCTTC
CASSYSGQGDYGYTF
>TRBV5-1|TRBJ1-1|.|.
TGCGCCAGCAGCTTGGAATCGGGCGCTGAAGCTTTCTTT
CASSLESGAEAFF
>TRBV11-2|TRBJ2-7|.|.
TGTGCCAGCGGTATGGACTGGAGCCCCTACGAGCACTACTTC
CASGMDWSPYEHYF
>TRBV29-1|TRBJ2-1|TRBD2|.
TGCAGGGTAGAGCGGGAGAGGGCTGGGATCTCCTACAATGAGCAGTTCTTC
CRVERERAGISYNEQFF
>TRBV5-4|TRBJ2-1|TRBD1|.
TGTGCCAGCAGAATAGTGACAGGGACGATGGGCAATGAGCAGTTCTTC
CASRIVTGTMGNEQFF
>TRBV11-1|TRBJ2-7|.|once
TGTGCCAGCAGCGCCCAACAGGGTTCAACCTATGAGCAGTACTTC
CASSAQQGSTYEQYF
>TRBV13|TRBJ2-7|.|.
TGTGCCAGCAGCCCTGCTCGAGCGGGTATCTACGAGCAGTACTTC
CASSPARAGIYEQYF
>TRBV2|TRBJ2-3|TRBD2|.
TGTGCCAGCAGGAGACTAGCGGGAGTAAAAGATACGCAGTATTTT
CASRRLAGVKDTQYF
>TRBV28|TRBJ2-1|.|.
TGTGCCAGCAGTTCAGGGTATCCCAAGTATGAGCAGTTCTTC
CASSSGYPKYEQFF
>TRBV11-2|TRBJ2-7|TRBD2|.
TGTGCCAGCAGCTTAGGGCTAGCGGGCTGCTACGGGCAGTACTTC
CASSLGLAGCYGQYF
>TRBV6-1|TRBJ2-1|.|many
TGTGCCAGCAGTGAACGCGAGATAAAGCAGTTCTTC
CASSEREIKQFF
>TRBV5-4|TRBJ1-3|.|.
TGTGCCAGCAGCTTGTATGGAAACACCATATATTTT
CASSLYGNTIYF
>TRBV5-5|TRBJ2-3|.|few
TGTGCCAGCAGCCAAACTTTTCGAGATACGCAGTATTTT
CASSQTFRDTQYF
>TRBV5-1|TRBJ2-7|.|many
TGCGCCAGCAGCTTGGGATCAGGGACCGAGCAGTACTTC
CASSLGSGTEQYF
>TRBV6-5|TRBJ1-3|.|few
TGTGCCAGCCGTGATGGGAGAAACACCATATATTTT
CASRDGRNTIYF
>TRBV5-6|TRBJ2-7|TRBD2|.
TGTGCCAGCAGCCCGGGGGGGCCCGAGCAGTACTTC
CASSPGGPEQYF
>TRBV11-2|TRBJ2-1|.|.
TGTGCCAGTGGCTTGGGCCTTACTAACGCCTCCTACAATGAGCAGTTCTTC
CASGLGLTNASYNEQFF
>TRBV4-3|TRBJ2-3|TRBD2|.
TGCGCCAGCAGCCAAGGACTAGCGGGAGGGGTGGATACGCAGTATTTT
CASSQGLAGGVDTQYF
>TRBV28|TRBJ2-7|.|once
TGTGGCAGCAGTTTCGGGGAGGCCTACGAGCAGTACTTC
CGSSFGEAYEQYF
>TRBV7-9|TRBJ1-5|TRBD1|.
TGTGCCAGCAGCTTAGCAGGGGGCGGCCAGCCCCAGCATTTT
CASSLAGGGQPQHF
>TRBV6-2/TRBV6-3|TRBJ2-1|.|.
TGTGCCAGCAGTCACCCTAGCTGGCCATCCTACAATGAGCAGTTCTTC
CASSHPSWPSYNEQFF
>TRBV7-9|TRBJ2-7|TRBD1|.
TGTGCCAGCAGCCGTTCCGGGACAGGGTTATACGAGCAGTACTTC
CASSRSGTGLYEQYF
>TRBV5-4|TRBJ1-1|.|few
TGTGCCAGCAGCTTAGCAGTGGAGGGGGACACTGAAGCTTTCTTT
CASSLAVEGDTEAFF
>TRBV29-1|TRBJ2-2|.|many
TGCAGCGCCGAGGCAGGGAAAACCGGGGAGCTGTTTTTT
CSAEAGKTGELFF
>TRBV11-2|TRBJ1-5|.|many
TGTGCCAGCAGCTTAGAGGGGAGGGGGGACCAGCCCCAGCATTTT
CASSLEGRGDQPQHF
>TRBV11-2|TRBJ2-2|.|.
TGTGCCAGCGGTCGAGGCGCGGCCACCGGGGATCTGTTTTTT
CASGRGAATGDLFF
>TRBV12-5|TRBJ2-3|.|many
TGTGCTAGTGGGGAGAGACCAGATACGCAGTATTTT
CASGERPDTQYF
>TRBV29-1|TRBJ2-5|.|once
TGCAGCGTTGAAGACTGGAAATGGGCGAACCAAGAGACCCAGTACTTC
CSVEDWKWANQETQYF
>TRBV5-4|TRBJ1-5|.|few
TGTGCCAGCAGCTTGAGGTTGTCAGGGCGGCCTTATAGCAATCAGCCCCAGCATTTT
CASSLRLSGRPYSNQPQHF
>TRBV7-9|TRBJ1-6|.|.
TGTGCCAGCAGCTTAAGTGGGGAACATAATTCACCCCTCCACTTT
CASSLSGEHNSPLHF
>TRBV11-2|TRBJ2-7|.|.
TGTGCCAGCAGCCATGGCTGTGGGGTGGAAAAGGAGCAGTACTTC
CASSHGCGVEKEQYF
>TRBV6-1|TRBJ2-7|TRBD2|many
TGTGCCAGCAGTCTTAACCGGGACTACTCCTACGAGCAGTACTTC
CASSLNRDYSYEQYF
>TRBV5-6|TRBJ2-3|TRBD1|many
TGTGCCAGCAGCCCGGGGACAGGGGGGGGCACAGATACGCAGTATTTT
CASSPGTGGGTDTQYF
>TRBV11-2|TRBJ2-1|.|.
TGTGCCAGCAGCTTAATGGTCCAGCAGTACAATGAGCAGCTCTTC
CASSLMVQQYNEQLF
>TRBV7-9|TRBJ2-1|.|few
TGTGCCAGCAGCTTAAGCGGGGAGCAGTTCTTC
CASSLSGEQFF
>TRBV7-2|TRBJ1-2|TRBD1|.
TGTGCCAGCAGCCCACGCACGACAGGGATGGGAGGCTACACCTTC
CASSPRTTGMGGYTF
>TRBV28|TRBJ2-3|.|.
TGTGCCAGCAGTTTACGGGACGTAACTAGCACAGATATGCAGTATTTT
CASSLRDVTSTDMQYF
>TRBV4-2|TRBJ2-5|.|many
TGTGCCAGCAGCCAAAGAGTCGGGAGTGCGGGCGAGACCCAGTACTTC
CASSQRVGSAGETQYF
>TRBV10-1|TRBJ2-7|TRBD2|.
TGCGCCAGCAGCCCGGATCGGGACTACCAGGGACAGCAGTACTTC
CASSPDRDYQGQQYF